This TCR beta chain was recorded in a study of shared clonotypes between healthy human individuals. Trimming cost V 0 bases and J 3 bases, with 9 bases left between them. Germline CDR1 is GTSNPN and CDR2 is SVGIG (reference sequence). The CDR3 has 15 residues. This clone was observed a single time. The sample carries other DNA sequences with the same CDR3. Approximately 95 million PBMCs went into genomic DNA for unsorted samples. At deep level, the assay was performed. Assay: immunoSEQ multiplex PCR; the TCRdb copy retains only in-frame clones and omits some. The top ten hold more than 10% of the sample, which has 450,000 to 650,000 clones, around three quarters seen once.

Sample: PBMCs. The TCR sequence derives from a woman in her thirties or forties in good health. Some clones in this sample may be carry-over from other donors' samples. This chain joins TRBV30 and TRBJ2-6; D gene unclear. CDR3 DNA sequence: TGTGCCTGGAGTGTACCTGGGTTTGGGGCCAACGTCCTGACTTTC. Its translation: CAWSVPGFGANVLTF.